One and the same sample provided the 17 T cell receptor beta chains below, sequenced in a study of T cells in Graves' hyperthyroidism and ophthalmopathy. TCR beta CDR3 sequences were amplified from RNA transcripts. A set of HTBI primers served as the primers for a first-round RT-PCR of the TCR CDR3. TCRdb used MiXCR to reprocess the multiplex PCR reads, holding one entry per CDR3 protein. The table lists around 500,000 distinct CDR3 sequences, around 15% of them singletons, with approximately 30% in the top ten. Sequenced material: blood. All receptors come from a woman in her thirties with Graves' ophthalmopathy.

At least ten counts were recorded for this clonotype. V gene TRBV28 combines with J gene TRBJ2-3; weak D call: TRBD1 (7 bases). The germline V and J ends were trimmed by 5 bases and 3 bases, with 24 bases remaining between them. This CDR3 contains 18 residues. Germline CDR1 and CDR2: MDHEN and SYDVKM. CDR3 sequence: CASSTAPGGVGRTDTQYF. For the CDR3, the DNA is TGTGCCAGCAGTACCGCGCCAGGGGGAGTGGGGAGGACAGATACGCAGTATTTT. Complete variable domain (other parts from reference TRBV28 and TRBJ2-3): DVKVTQSSRYLVKRTGEKVFLECVQDMDHENMFWYRQDPGLGLRLIYFSYDVKMKEKGDIPEGYSVSREKKERFSLILESASTNQTSMYLCASSTAPGGVGRTDTQYFGPGTRLTVL.

The chain combines TRBV4-1 with TRBJ2-3, with 9 bases lining up with TRBD1. The CDR3 runs to 17 residues. The junction had 8 bases not matched to a gene; V was cut back by 0 bases and J by 4 bases. CDR1 is MGHRA and CDR2 is YSYEKL in the germline V gene. The CDR3 loop reads CASSQDRSTGGPDTQYF. The CDR3 DNA reads as TGCGCCAGCAGCCAAGATAGGTCCACAGGGGGCCCAGATACGCAGTATTTT.

In its sample, this clonotype was seen a few times. J is TRBJ2-2 and V is TRBV20-1; 16 bases map to TRBD2. This CDR3 region has 19 residues. Germline V gene data show CDR1 as DFQATT and CDR2 as SNEGSKA (reference sequence). CDR3 region: CRPPPGTSGRAWYTGELFF. The CDR3 region has the DNA TGCAGACCCCCCCCCGGGACTAGCGGGAGGGCCTGGTACACCGGGGAGCTGTTTTTT.

The chain recombines TRBV5-6 with TRBJ2-6, with D possibly matching TRBD1 (6 bases). CDR3 length: 17 residues. V was trimmed by 4 bases and J by 0 bases, leaving 14 bases between them. Germline V gene data show CDR1 as SGHDT and CDR2 as YYEEEE. CDR3 DNA sequence: TGTGCCAGCAGCCCGACGGACAGACTCTCTGGGGCCAACGTCCTGACTTTC. Encoded protein: CASSPTDRLSGANVLTF.

This clonotype was seen at least ten times. A much larger clone lies a single base off, so this may be a read error. The chain joins TRBV11-2 to TRBJ2-3; D possibly matches TRBD1 or TRBD2 (5 bases each). Trimming took off 1 base at V and 7 bases at J, with 6 bases between the two ends. The germline V gene encodes CDR1 SGHAT and CDR2 FQNNGV. The CDR3 has 12 amino acids. The CDR3 is CASSLGGYTQYF. The CDR3, as DNA: TGTGCCAGCAGCTTAGGGGGGTATACGCAGTATTTT.

This clonotype was seen repeatedly, ten times or more. The V and J genes are TRBV12-3 or TRBV12-4 and TRBJ1-5; D is perhaps TRBD1 (6 bases). With 6 bases removed from V and 2 bases from J, the gap between germline ends came to 11 bases. The CDR3 spans 14 residues. CDR3 in amino acids: CASSPQGRNQPQHF. The CDR3 DNA sequence: TGTGCCAGCAGCCCTCAGGGGCGCAATCAGCCCCAGCATTTT.

The V gene is TRBV4-2, the J gene TRBJ2-2; D is ambiguous. The CDR3 runs to 13 residues. V was shortened by 3 bases and J by 6 bases, with 8 bases between the two germline ends. The germline V gene encodes CDR1 LGHNA and CDR2 YNFKEQ. The CDR3 nucleotides read TGTGCCAGCAGCCATGGTAGGCCCGGGGAGCTGTTTTTT. Its translation is CASSHGRPGELFF.

The chain joins TRBV7-8 to TRBJ1-5; maybe TRBD1 (6 bases). Between the trimmed V and J ends, which lost 2 bases and 6 bases, there was a span of 11 bases. CDR3 length: 14 amino acids. Per the germline V gene, CDR1 is SGHVS and CDR2 is FQNEAQ. The CDR3 bases are TGTGCCAGCAGCTTAAAACAGGGATTTCAGCCCCAGCATTTT. Its translation is CASSLKQGFQPQHF.

There are many counts of this clonotype. The rearrangement joins TRBV18 to TRBJ1-4; D is unresolved. V was clipped by 6 bases and J by 7 bases, with 18 bases between them. Germline assignment: CDR1 KGHSH and CDR2 LQKENI. The CDR3 sequence is 15 residues long. The CDR3 region is CASSPSGTFGEKLFF. CDR3 nucleotides: TGTGCCAGCTCCCCATCGGGAACGTTTGGTGAAAAACTGTTTTTT.

J is TRBJ2-1 and V is TRBV19; 11 bases fit TRBD2. Losses at the gene ends were 3 bases for V and 1 base for J; bases not matched to a gene: 8. CDR1 and CDR2 from the germline V gene are LNHDA and SQIVND (reference sequence). The CDR3 has 18 residues. CDR3 DNA sequence: TGTGCCAGTAGTATCAGTAGCGGGAGGGCCAGTTCCTACAATGAGCAGTTCTTC. Translated: CASSISSGRASSYNEQFF.

The rearrangement uses TRBV5-1 and TRBJ1-5; unclear D gene. The V gene lost 4 bases and the J gene lost 4 bases, with 15 bases spanning the gap. Germline CDR1 is SGHRS and CDR2 is YFSETQ. The CDR3 runs to 15 residues. DNA for the CDR3: TGCGCCAGCAGCCTTTCCGGGCAGGTGAATCAGCCCCAGCATTTT. Protein: CASSLSGQVNQPQHF.

The J gene is TRBJ2-6, the V gene TRBV27; D is ambiguous. The CDR3 runs to 17 residues. Trimming took 1 base from V and 1 from J, leaving 11 bases between them. Germline CDR1 reads MNHEY; CDR2 reads SMNVEV (reference sequence). In DNA form, the CDR3 reads TGTGCCAGCAGTTTATTGAATGCGGCTTCTGGGGCCAACGTCCTGACTTTC. This sequence encodes CASSLLNAASGANVLTF.

This clonotype occurred once. A single base separates this from a much larger clone, so it may be a read error. V gene TRBV6-5 combines with J gene TRBJ2-7; 10 bases fit TRBD2. The CDR3 is 17 residues long. V shed 4 bases and J 7 bases; nucleotides not matched to a gene: 16. Germline-derived CDR1 and CDR2 are MNHEY and SVGAGI. The DNA for the CDR3 is TGTGCCAGCAGTTCTCGAGCGGGAGGGGCAATTTTGTATGAGCAGTACTTC. It encodes CASSSRAGGAILYEQYF.

Many counts were recorded for this clonotype. The chain is built from TRBV3-1 and TRBJ2-6; the D gene is possibly TRBD1 (6 bases). V lost 7 bases and J lost 2, with 18 bases in between. Germline V gene lookup returns CDR1 LGHDT and CDR2 YNNKEL (reference sequence). The CDR3 consists of 17 residues. CDR3 loop: CASTKRGIGAGANVLTF. CDR3 in DNA: TGTGCCAGCACGAAGAGGGGGATAGGTGCTGGGGCCAACGTCCTGACTTTC.

This clonotype has at least ten counts. V is TRBV11-2 and J is TRBJ2-1; weak D call: TRBD2 (6 bases). Germline lookup yields CDR1 SGHAT and CDR2 FQNNGV. Trimming stripped 5 bases from V and 2 bases from J, with 19 bases between. CDR3 length: 17 residues. This chain's CDR3 is CASSRRDGGGPYNEQFF. Here the CDR3 DNA reads TGTGCCAGCAGCAGAAGGGACGGGGGAGGCCCCTACAATGAGCAGTTCTTC.

This chain's CDR3 is CASSTTPNNEQFF. The CDR3 DNA is TGTGCCAGCAGCACCACTCCTAACAATGAGCAGTTCTTC. V is TRBV9 and J is TRBJ2-1; D ambiguous. V was clipped by 4 bases and J by 5 bases, with 10 bases between them. Germline V CDR1 and CDR2: SGDLS, YYNGEE. CDR3 length: 13 amino acids.

Notes on this clonotype: Without the conserved terminal phenylalanine or tryptophan, this CDR3 likely stems from a read error. The chain recombines TRBV7-2 with TRBJ1-6; 9 bases map to TRBD1. CDR1 SGHTA and CDR2 FQGNSA come from the germline V gene. CDR3 length equals 16 residues. After removal of 6 bases from V and 9 bases from J, the junction contained 12 bases not matched to a gene. The chain's CDR3 is CASRRGTGLYFSPLHS. Written as DNA, the CDR3 is TGTGCCAGCAGACGCGGGACAGGGCTCTATTTTTCACCCCTCCACTCT.